The T cell receptor (beta chain) described here comes from a study of regulatory T cells in long-lasting Graves disease. Turning to the study itself: Positive TSH receptor antibodies alongside over 5 years of antithyroid drugs were what marked Graves' disease as persistent.

Sample time point: persistent/refractory GD, antithyroid drugs over 5 years with positive TRAb. From RNA extracted from PBMCs, the TCR library was made. This clonotype was detected ten times or more. Its target is unknown. Researchers made TCR beta libraries by using iRepertoire HTBI primers and running Arm-PCR on CDR3 regions. TCRdb itself ran the multiplex PCR reads through MiXCR, one entry per CDR3 protein. The sample contains a few hundred thousand distinct CDR3 sequences, approximately 23% of which appear only once. Whole-study findings and limits: More public clonotypes were shared by persistent patients (about 2,700) than by new patients (around 990).

The starting material was peripheral blood mononuclear cells (PBMCs), obtained when the disease was refractory, from a patient treated with antithyroid drugs. This clonotype was sampled from a woman aged 40 to 55 with Graves disease.

The CDR3 DNA reads TGTGCCAGCAGTTATAATCTCGGGGTCGAGAACGAGCAGTACTTC. The encoded protein is CASSYNLGVENEQYF. V usage is TRBV6-5 and J usage is TRBJ2-7; D is possibly TRBD2 (5 bases). This CDR3 is built from 15 residues. V gave up 3 bases and J gave up 5 bases, with 17 bases separating them. Germline values: CDR1 MNHEY, CDR2 SVGAGI.